A single sample is the source of the 6 T cell receptor beta chains below, sequenced in a study of beta chain features in type 1 diabetes. The investigators reverse transcribed all of the isolated RNA, so they sequenced expressed TCRB transcripts. This table comes from immunoSEQ multiplex PCR, and its TCRdb copy is limited to in-frame clones, with some not included. Found here are under 250,000 clones, 13% to 15% of them singletons; the top ten hold about 0.026%. The sequenced sample consisted of naive CD4+ T cells from blood. The receptor source for this set is a woman aged 35 to 49 in good health.

This sequence joins TRBV21-1 and TRBJ1-2; the table's D call of TRBD1 was not tested on the DNA. TRBV21-1 is labeled a pseudogene. The CDR3 contains 10 residues. The CDR3 DNA sequence: TGTGCCAGCAGTTATCTTAACAGCACCTTC. This codes for CASSYLNSTF.

This chain connects TRBV7-9 to TRBJ2-7; D is possibly TRBD2 (5 bases). The CDR3 has 14 amino acids. CDR1 and CDR2 from the germline V gene are SEHNR and FQNEAQ (reference sequence). V was shortened by 2 bases and J by 5 bases, with 13 bases between the two germline ends. For the CDR3, the DNA is TGTGCCAGCAGCTTAACCCGGGCGGGCGACGAGCAGTACTTC. Translated: CASSLTRAGDEQYF.

The genes are TRBV5-1 and TRBJ2-5; TRBD1 matches at 7 bases. Losses at the gene ends were 1 base for V and 2 bases for J; bases not matched to a gene: 8. This CDR3 comprises 16 residues. Per germline, CDR1 SGHRS and CDR2 YFSETQ. CDR3 region: CASSLRGLGLQETQYF. CDR3 sequence (DNA): TGCGCCAGCAGCTTGAGGGGGCTGGGCCTTCAAGAGACCCAGTACTTC. Using reference TRBV5-1 and TRBJ2-5 for the parts outside the CDR3, the full variable domain is KAGVTQTPRYLIKTRGQQVTLSCSPISGHRSVSWYQQTPGQGLQFLFEYFSETQRNKGNFPGRFSGRQFSNSRSEMNVSTLELGDSALYLCASSLRGLGLQETQYFGPGTRLLVL.

The table lists this clone with a few counts. The CDR3 region has the DNA TGTGCCATCAGACAGCATACCAACTATGGCTACACCTTC. This encodes CAIRQHTNYGYTF. The chain uses TRBV10-3 and TRBJ1-2; no clear D. Trimming removed 6 bases from V and 2 bases from J, with 10 bases in between. CDR1 ENHRY and CDR2 SYGVKD come from the germline V gene. The CDR3 totals 13 residues.

The chain links TRBV12-5 to TRBJ2-6; no reliable D call. Germline lookup yields CDR1 LGHNT and CDR2 FRNRAP. The CDR3 extends over 16 amino acids. V was shortened by 6 bases and J by 0 bases, with 12 bases between the two germline ends. CDR3 loop: CASGSRLTSGANVLTF. CDR3 bases: TGTGCTAGTGGATCCCGACTGACCTCTGGGGCCAACGTCCTGACTTTC.

This clone appeared a few times. The V gene is TRBV19, the J gene TRBJ2-7, with 8 bases aligning to TRBD1. Germline V lookup: CDR1 LNHDA, CDR2 SQIVND (reference sequence). Trimming removed 3 bases from V and 0 bases from J; junction bases left unmatched: 4. CDR3 length: 15 residues. The CDR3 spells CASSISGQVSYEQYF. The CDR3 coding sequence is TGTGCCAGTAGTATTTCGGGACAGGTCTCCTACGAGCAGTACTTC.